These T cell receptor beta chains were read from a single sample in a study of blood T cell repertoires in COVID-19. Repertoires were generated with immunoSEQ multiplex PCR, while TCRdb's copy carries only in-frame clones and drops some. The sample consists of hundreds of thousands of clones, around nine tenths of them appearing once. The source material was peripheral blood. The receptors were sampled from a woman under 30 who had recovered from COVID-19. Both conserved end residues are part of each CDR3. D genes are given only for firm matches. Not all rows give a size; the values are once, few, many and, for expanded clones, a class.

19	TRBJ2-6	NA	TRBD2	TRBV4-3	TGCGCCAGCAGCCAAGACCCTAGCGGGACGTTCTCTGGGGCCAACGTCCTGACTTTC	CASSQDPSGTFSGANVLTF
16	TRBJ1-5	NA	NA	TRBV11-2	TGTGCCAGCAGCTTAGATTGGTACAGATTCAATCAGCCCCAGCATTTT	CASSLDWYRFNQPQHF
11	TRBJ1-1	NA	NA	TRBV6-5	TGTGCCAGCAGCCGAGCAACTGAAGCTTTCTTT	CASSRATEAFF
14	TRBJ1-5	NA	TRBD1	TRBV27	TGTGCCAGCAGAGGGGGCCCTAGCAATCAGCCCCAGCATTTT	CASRGGPSNQPQHF
17	TRBJ2-3	NA	TRBD2	TRBV5-1	TGCGCCAGCAGCTTGGCGGCGGGGGGACCTAGCACAGATACGCAGTATTTT	CASSLAAGGPSTDTQYF
13	TRBJ1-1	NA	TRBD1	TRBV6-5	TGTGCCAGCAGTAGGACAGGAAACACTGAAGCTTTCTTT	CASSRTGNTEAFF
14	TRBJ2-3	once	NA	TRBV11-3	TGTGCCAGCAGCAACCGGGACTTCTACGATACGCAGTATTTT	CASSNRDFYDTQYF
19	TRBJ2-2	NA	NA	TRBV6-2/TRBV6-3	TGTGCCAGCAGTTTAAGCGACACCCTGTCCGGGGAAAACACCGGGGAGCTGTTTTTT	CASSLSDTLSGENTGELFF
13	TRBJ2-1	NA	NA	TRBV7-2	TGTGCCAGCAGCTTACTAAAATACAATGAGCAGTTCTTC	CASSLLKYNEQFF
15	TRBJ1-2	NA	TRBD1	TRBV19	TGTGCCAGTAGCCAGGGGGCGCTCCCTCTCTATGGCTACACCTTC	CASSQGALPLYGYTF
16	TRBJ2-2	NA	TRBD1	TRBV9	TGTGCCAGCAGCGCCACAGTGGGACAGGGCACCGGGGAGCTGTTTTTT	CASSATVGQGTGELFF
18	TRBJ2-3	NA	TRBD2	TRBV6-2/TRBV6-3	TGTGCCAGCACCCCGGGGATTTCAAGCGGGAGGGCCACAGATACGCAGTATTTT	CASTPGISSGRATDTQYF
15	TRBJ1-5	NA	NA	TRBV6-2/TRBV6-3	TGTGCCAGCAGTTACGGGGGACTTAGCAATCAGCCCCAGCATTTT	CASSYGGLSNQPQHF
13	TRBJ1-5	NA	NA	TRBV4-1	TGCGCCAGCAGCCAAGATTCCGGTCAGCCCCAGCATTTT	CASSQDSGQPQHF
16	TRBJ1-4	NA	TRBD1	TRBV19	TGTGCCAGTAGTCTTCGGACAGGGGGCCATAATGAAAAACTGTTTTTT	CASSLRTGGHNEKLFF
15	TRBJ1-2	NA	NA	TRBV7-2	TGTGCCAGCAGCTTAGGTATCGGGGAGACCTATGGCTACACCTTC	CASSLGIGETYGYTF
17	TRBJ2-2	once	TRBD2	TRBV29-1	TGCAGCGTTGAAACCGGTGGTTCGCTAGCGGGCACCGGGGAGCTGTTTTTT	CSVETGGSLAGTGELFF
14	TRBJ1-2	NA	TRBD1	TRBV5-1	TGCGCCAGCAGCGCACCGGGACAGATCTATGGCTACACCTTC	CASSAPGQIYGYTF
14	TRBJ1-5	NA	NA	TRBV19	TGTGCCAGTAGTTCCCAAAATAGCAATCAGCCCCAGCATTTT	CASSSQNSNQPQHF
14	TRBJ1-3	NA	NA	TRBV24-1	TGTGCCACCAGAGCCTCAGGGCCTGGAAACACCATATATTTT	CATRASGPGNTIYF
15	TRBJ2-3	NA	NA	TRBV7-2	TGTGCCAGCAGTCCTCGGCGGGCCACCACAGATACGCAGTATTTT	CASSPRRATTDTQYF
17	TRBJ2-2	NA	NA	TRBV4-3	TGCGCCAGCAGCCACCCAACCCAGCGGACGAACACCGGGGAGCTGTTTTTT	CASSHPTQRTNTGELFF
14	TRBJ1-1	NA	NA	TRBV6-2/TRBV6-3	TGTGCCAGCAGTTACGATCGGCGGGACGCCGGAGCTTTCTTT	CASSYDRRDAGAFF
11	TRBJ2-5	NA	NA	TRBV20-1	TGCAGTGCCCGGCGGGGAGAGACCCAGTACTTC	CSARRGETQYF